This TCR beta chain was documented in a study of T cells of healthy individuals. Trimming stripped 11 bases from V and 2 bases from J, with 9 bases between. Germline CDR1 reads MNHEY; CDR2 reads SVGAGI. The CDR3 has 12 residues. This clonotype was seen many times. TCRdb itself ran the 5' RACE reads through MiXCR, one entry per CDR3 protein. The sample lists about 60,000 distinct CDR3 sequences; 15% to 20% were seen once. V gene TRBV6-5 combines with J gene TRBJ2-2; D gene uncertain. This receptor was taken from a human donor in good health. The CDR3 spells CAGGSNTGELFF. The CDR3 bases are TGTGCCGGTGGTTCTAACACCGGGGAGCTGTTTTTT.